The clone carrying this T cell receptor (beta chain) appeared a few times. V shed 4 bases, J shed 3 bases, and the junction held 4 bases outside the gene matches. The CDR3 is 13 amino acids. Germline CDR1 is SGHRS and CDR2 is YFSETQ. The sample belongs to a study of patients and donors after allogeneic stem cell transplantation. TCRdb called the RT-PCR reads again in MiXCR, with one record for every CDR3 protein. The data show more than 850,000 distinct CDR3 sequences, with approximately 18% seen just once and roughly 6.4% held by the top ten. The source material was blood, either unsorted or a sorted T cell fraction (not recorded which). The source is a human donor who was either an allogeneic HSCT recipient or a stem cell or donor lymphocyte infusion donor (not recorded which). It is not recorded whose cells these are; they may come from a transplant donor. The J gene is TRBJ2-7, the V gene TRBV5-1; TRBD1 matches at 7 bases. CDR3 sequence reads: CASSQGGYYEQYF. Here the CDR3 DNA reads TGCGCCAGCAGCCAAGGGGGCTACTACGAGCAGTACTTC. The entire variable domain, with the rest obtained from reference TRBV5-1 and TRBJ2-7, is as follows: KAGVTQTPRYLIKTRGQQVTLSCSPISGHRSVSWYQQTPGQGLQFLFEYFSETQRNKGNFPGRFSGRQFSNSRSEMNVSTLELGDSALYLCASSQGGYYEQYFGPGTRLTVT.